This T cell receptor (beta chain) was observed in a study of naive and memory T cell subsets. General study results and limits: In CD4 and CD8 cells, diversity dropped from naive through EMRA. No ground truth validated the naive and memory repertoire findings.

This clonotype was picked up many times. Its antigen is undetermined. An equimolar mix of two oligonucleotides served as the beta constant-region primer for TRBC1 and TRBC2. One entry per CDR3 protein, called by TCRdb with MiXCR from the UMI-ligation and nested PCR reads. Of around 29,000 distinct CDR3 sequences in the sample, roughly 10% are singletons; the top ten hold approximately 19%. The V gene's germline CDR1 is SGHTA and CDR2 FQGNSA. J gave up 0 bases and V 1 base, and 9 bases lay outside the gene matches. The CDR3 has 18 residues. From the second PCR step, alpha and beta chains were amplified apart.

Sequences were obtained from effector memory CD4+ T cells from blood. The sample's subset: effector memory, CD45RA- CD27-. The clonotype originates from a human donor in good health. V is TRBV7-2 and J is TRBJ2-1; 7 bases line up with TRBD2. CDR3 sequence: CASSLVPLAAFSYNEQFF. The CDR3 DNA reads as TGTGCCAGCAGCTTAGTGCCTCTAGCGGCCTTCTCCTACAATGAGCAGTTCTTC.